The entry that follows covers one T cell receptor beta chain sequence. Its antigen has not been determined. Base qualities are not provided; no much larger clone lies one nucleotide away. This sample is part of a study of radiation and T cells in renal cell carcinoma (dated by TCRdb to between 2020 and 2021). Notes on the research overall: The samples were obtained from a clinical trial, where primary renal cell carcinomas were treated with 15 Gy stereotactic body radiation therapy and then removed by nephrectomy 4 weeks afterward. In total, 50 to 55 samples underwent TCR beta sequencing: around 25 tumors plus 27 peripheral blood samples. In the approximately 58 samples combined, 4,016,671 unique CDR3 nucleotide sequences were found, encoding roughly 3,000,000 unique CDR3 amino acid sequences.

Via the germline V gene, CDR1 is LGHNA and CDR2 YNFKEQ. Its CDR3 holds 15 amino acids, cysteine through phenylalanine. Only CDR3 DNA remains: 45 bases, in frame from the first base. V is cut back by 3 bases and J by 3 bases, with 3 bases in the junction unmatched. TCR beta libraries were generated from genomic DNA with the immunoSEQ kit, following the manufacturer's recommendations. To prepare libraries, a first multiplex PCR with proprietary primers was run, followed by a second PCR that added unique barcodes, and a bead cleanup was done after each round. Each sample batch included a kit-provided positive control reaction and a negative control reaction. The final libraries were assessed on an Agilent 4200 TapeStation D1000 ScreenTape, pooled by volume, and quantified by qPCR. Sequencing ran on an Illumina NextSeq500 with a MidOutput 150-cycle cartridge, using 156 Read1 and 15 Index1 cycles with kit custom primers. The pooled library was loaded at 0.8 to 1 pM, with an approximately 20% PhiX control spiked in. In the paper's pipeline: Vendor-processed data were analyzed in R, and a clonotype was defined as all T cells sharing the same CDR3 nucleotide sequence. In the clone abundance analyses, frequencies were normalized to the 10,000 most abundant clones in each sample. Public T cell clones, which averaged fewer than five per sample, were removed prior to analysis. Tumor-enriched clonotypes and baseline blood-enriched clonotypes were defined as those with an abundance difference of at least 32-fold between compartments. A beta-binomial differential abundance model was applied to find clonotypes that expanded or contracted between blood time points. Tumor-blood repertoire similarity was measured with the Baroni-Urbani and Buser coefficient, and group comparisons used two-tailed Wilcoxon tests in R. Imported from immuneACCESS, the table was reduced by TCRdb to in-frame sequences with V and J called. These copies leave out some clones; in studies compared against another copy, an unresolved V gene accounts for under half, and the cause of the remainder is not known. V and J calls and clone size are given by that table; D and trimming were obtained from the DNA. For this sample there are about 130,000 clones; roughly 84% appear just once. The ten largest account for around 11% of the sample.

This specimen's time point label, per the study, means: baseline pretreatment blood. The sample's treatment or condition label is to be understood as: 15 Gy SBRT to primary tumor, nephrectomy 4 weeks later. To track tumor-enriched clonotypes, serial peripheral blood was sampled from radiation-treated patients at baseline and at 2 weeks and 4 weeks after SBRT. All patients had renal cell carcinoma with clear cell pathology. Genomic DNA for TCR sequencing was prepared using the QIAamp DNA Blood Mini Kit (Qiagen). Only samples passing all quality control checks were included in the analyses. What the authors observed across the whole study: Because pretreatment tumor biopsies were not available, the baseline intratumoral presence of clonotypes could not be determined. Changes in the blood repertoire were not tracked past 4 weeks after treatment. In blood, the top tumor clonotypes increased from baseline to 2 weeks after radiation and then shrank by 4 weeks, which suggests a temporary expansion of tumor-resident clones. Because the trial had a single-armed design, the trial could not examine how radiation dose or scheduling affected the TCR repertoire.

The chain links TRBV4-2 with TRBJ1-4; 8 junctional bases match TRBD1. The TCR sequence derives from a woman between 50 and 59 years old with renal cell carcinoma. The sequenced sample was blood, obtained from a patient whose treatment included radiotherapy and nephrectomy. The CDR3 protein sequence reads: CASSQQGAANEKLFF. In nucleotide form, the sequence is TGTGCCAGCAGCCAGCAGGGGGCAGCTAATGAAAAACTGTTTTTT.